These T cell receptor beta chains were read from a single sample in a study of neoadjuvant nivolumab and ipilimumab in lung cancer. Profiled with immunoSEQ multiplex PCR; TCRdb holds only in-frame clones, not every one. The sample holds several thousand clones, 84% seen once. The sample in question was tumor tissue, obtained after neoadjuvant nivolumab, alone or with ipilimumab, at or shortly before surgery. The receptors were gathered from an adult with non-small cell lung cancer. Both conserved end residues are part of each CDR3. A D gene is named only where the DNA matches it firmly. Size is stated for part of the rows, as once, few or many counts, or as a class when the clone is expanded.

NA	NA	TRBV5-4	TRBJ1-2	CASSPADRFYGYTF	TGTGCCAGCAGCCCAGCGGACAGATTCTATGGCTACACCTTC
NA	NA	TRBV7-9	TRBJ1-2	CASRTDSYGYTF	TGTGCCAGCAGAACGGACAGCTATGGCTACACCTTC
NA	NA	TRBV29-1	TRBJ1-5	CSVAPGYGQPQHF	TGCAGCGTTGCCCCGGGATACGGGCAGCCCCAGCATTTT
once	NA	TRBV4-1	TRBJ1-5	CASSQEAQGSNQPQHF	TGCGCCAGCAGCCAAGAAGCACAGGGCAGCAATCAGCCCCAGCATTTT
NA	NA	TRBV9	TRBJ1-1	CASSVVSHTEAFF	TGTGCCAGCAGCGTAGTGAGTCACACTGAAGCTTTCTTT
NA	NA	TRBV5-1	TRBJ2-2	CASSLVVRGRNTGELFF	TGCGCCAGCAGCTTGGTAGTCAGAGGGAGGAACACCGGGGAGCTGTTTTTT
NA	NA	TRBV15	TRBJ2-7	CATSRDYGSPYEQYF	TGTGCCACCAGCAGAGATTACGGGAGCCCCTACGAGCAGTACTTC
NA	NA	TRBV6-5	TRBJ2-5	CASSYSGAYEEAQYF	TGTGCCAGCAGTTACTCGGGGGCGTACGAAGAGGCCCAGTACTTC
NA	NA	TRBV6-5	TRBJ2-1	CASSSTGLEQFF	TGTGCCAGCAGTTCTACGGGACTCGAGCAGTTCTTC
NA	NA	TRBV11-2	TRBJ2-5	CASSPARTDQETQYF	TGTGCCAGCAGCCCCGCGAGGACAGACCAAGAGACCCAGTACTTC
NA	NA	TRBV10-3	TRBJ2-2	CAIRGAMNTGELFF	TGTGCCATCCGGGGGGCCATGAACACCGGGGAGCTGTTTTTT
NA	TRBD1	TRBV4-1	TRBJ1-4	CASSHAGTGWEKLFF	TGCGCCAGCAGCCATGCCGGGACAGGGTGGGAAAAACTGTTTTTT
NA	NA	TRBV6-1	TRBJ1-1	CASSPGPGNTEAFF	TGTGCCAGCAGTCCGGGACCCGGGAACACTGAAGCTTTCTTT
NA	NA	TRBV5-4	TRBJ1-4	CASSPRETNEKLFF	TGTGCCAGCAGCCCGAGAGAAACTAATGAAAAACTGTTTTTT
NA	TRBD1	TRBV19	TRBJ1-2	CASSIDRQGGGYTF	TGTGCCAGTAGTATAGACCGACAGGGTGGTGGCTACACCTTC
once	NA	TRBV5-6	TRBJ2-3	CASNLKSTDTQYF	TGTGCCAGCAACTTAAAAAGCACAGATACGCAGTATTTT
NA	NA	TRBV18	TRBJ1-2	CASSPQAGETFSYGYTF	TGTGCCAGCTCACCACAAGCAGGCGAGACCTTTTCCTATGGCTACACCTTC
NA	TRBD1	TRBV5-1	TRBJ1-5	CASSWDSPNQPQHF	TGCGCCAGCAGCTGGGACAGTCCAAATCAGCCCCAGCATTTT
once	NA	TRBV30	TRBJ1-1	CAWSHPGTQGVGEAFF	TGTGCCTGGAGTCATCCCGGGACCCAAGGGGTAGGTGAAGCTTTCTTT
NA	NA	TRBV7-8	TRBJ1-2	CASSFTRDYGYTF	TGTGCCAGCAGCTTTACCCGGGACTATGGCTACACCTTC
few	TRBD2	TRBV6-1	TRBJ2-1	CASSERTSGINEQFF	TGTGCCAGCAGTGAGAGAACTAGCGGGATCAATGAGCAGTTCTTC
NA	TRBD2	TRBV5-4	TRBJ2-2	CASSLTSGVGGELFF	TGTGCCAGCAGCTTGACTAGCGGGGTAGGCGGGGAGCTGTTTTTT
NA	NA	TRBV2	TRBJ1-1	CASSVTGFLNTEAFF	TGTGCCAGCAGTGTTACAGGGTTTCTGAACACTGAAGCTTTCTTT
NA	NA	TRBV10-2	TRBJ2-5	CASSGPTETQYF	TGCGCCAGCAGTGGACCGACGGAGACCCAGTACTTC
NA	TRBD1	TRBV29-1	TRBJ1-1	CSGETGADEAFF	TGCAGCGGCGAGACAGGGGCCGATGAAGCTTTCTTT